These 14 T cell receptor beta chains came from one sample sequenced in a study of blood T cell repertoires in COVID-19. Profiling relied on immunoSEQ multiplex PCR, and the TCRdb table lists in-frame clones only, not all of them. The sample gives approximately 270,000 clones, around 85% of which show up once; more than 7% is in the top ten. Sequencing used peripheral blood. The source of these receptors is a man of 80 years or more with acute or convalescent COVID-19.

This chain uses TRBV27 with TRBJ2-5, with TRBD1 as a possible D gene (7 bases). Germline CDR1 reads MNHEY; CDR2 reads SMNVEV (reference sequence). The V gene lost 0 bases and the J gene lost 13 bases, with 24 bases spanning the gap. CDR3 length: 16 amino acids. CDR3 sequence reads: CASSLSYAGQTSNLYF. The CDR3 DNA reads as TGTGCCAGCAGTTTATCATATGCGGGACAGACGTCTAATTTGTACTTC.

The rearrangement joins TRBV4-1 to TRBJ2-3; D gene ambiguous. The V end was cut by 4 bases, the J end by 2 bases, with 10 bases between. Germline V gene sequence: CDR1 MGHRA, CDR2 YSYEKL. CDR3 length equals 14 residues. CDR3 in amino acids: CASSRSIDTDTQYF. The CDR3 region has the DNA TGCGCCAGCAGCCGTTCGATAGACACAGATACGCAGTATTTT.

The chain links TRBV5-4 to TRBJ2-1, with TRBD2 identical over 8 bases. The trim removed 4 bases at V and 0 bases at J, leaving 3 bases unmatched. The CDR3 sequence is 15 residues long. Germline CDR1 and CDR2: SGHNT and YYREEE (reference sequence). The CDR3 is CASSPGTSSYNEQFF. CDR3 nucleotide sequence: TGTGCCAGCAGCCCCGGGACTAGCTCCTACAATGAGCAGTTCTTC.

The DNA for the CDR3 is TGTGCCAGCAGCCTAGGGGCCGTGGCCAACACCGGGGAGCTGTTTTTT. This encodes CASSLGAVANTGELFF. The chain recombines TRBV7-9 with TRBJ2-2; tentatively, D is TRBD1 (5 bases). Germline V gene sequence: CDR1 SEHNR, CDR2 FQNEAQ (reference sequence). Trimming removed 5 bases from V and 2 bases from J, with 15 bases in between. The CDR3 runs to 16 residues.

As DNA, the CDR3 is TGTGCCTGGAACCAAGGCGGGATGGCAGATACGCAGTATTTT. This encodes CAWNQGGMADTQYF. This chain connects TRBV30 to TRBJ2-3; perhaps TRBD2 as D (6 bases). Deletions cut 4 bases from V and 4 bases from J, with 15 bases between. The CDR3 sequence is 14 residues long. CDR1 is GTSNPN and CDR2 is SVGIG in the germline V gene (reference sequence).

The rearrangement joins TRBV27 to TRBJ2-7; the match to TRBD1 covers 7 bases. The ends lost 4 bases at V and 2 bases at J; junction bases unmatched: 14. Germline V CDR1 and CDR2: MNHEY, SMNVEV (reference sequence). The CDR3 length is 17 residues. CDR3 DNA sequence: TGTGCCAGCAGTTCCCGGATACAGGGGAAAGGGACCTACGAGCAGTACTTC. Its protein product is CASSSRIQGKGTYEQYF.

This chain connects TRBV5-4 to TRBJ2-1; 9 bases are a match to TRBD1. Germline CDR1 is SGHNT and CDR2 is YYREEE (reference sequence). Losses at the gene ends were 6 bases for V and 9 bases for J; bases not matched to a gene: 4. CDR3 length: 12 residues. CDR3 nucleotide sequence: TGTGCCAGCATCGGACAGGGGAGTGAGCAGTTCTTC. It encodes CASIGQGSEQFF.

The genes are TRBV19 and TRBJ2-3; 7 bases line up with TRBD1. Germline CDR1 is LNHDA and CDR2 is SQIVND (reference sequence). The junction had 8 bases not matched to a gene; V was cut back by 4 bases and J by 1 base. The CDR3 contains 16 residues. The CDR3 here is CASSSSMRGRTDTQYF. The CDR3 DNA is TGTGCCAGTAGTAGCTCTATGAGGGGGCGCACAGATACGCAGTATTTT.

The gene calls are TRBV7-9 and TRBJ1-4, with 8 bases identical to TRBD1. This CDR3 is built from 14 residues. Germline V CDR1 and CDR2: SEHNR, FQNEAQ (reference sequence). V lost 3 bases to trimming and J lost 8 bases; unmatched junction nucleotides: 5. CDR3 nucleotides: TGTGCCAGCAGCTTCAGGGGGCCCTACGAAAAACTGTTTTTT. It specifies CASSFRGPYEKLFF.

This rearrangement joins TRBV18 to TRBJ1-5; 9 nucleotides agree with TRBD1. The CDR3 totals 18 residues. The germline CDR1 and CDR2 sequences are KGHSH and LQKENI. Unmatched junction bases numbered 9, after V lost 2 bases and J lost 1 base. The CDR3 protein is CASSPFGAGTGSNQPQHF. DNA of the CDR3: TGTGCCAGCTCACCATTTGGGGCAGGGACAGGGAGCAATCAGCCCCAGCATTTT. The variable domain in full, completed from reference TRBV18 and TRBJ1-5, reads NAGVMQNPRHLVRRRGQEARLRCSPMKGHSHVYWYRQLPEEGLKFMVYLQKENIIDESGMPKERFSAEFPKEGPSILRIQQVVRGDSAAYFCASSPFGAGTGSNQPQHFGDGTRLSIL.

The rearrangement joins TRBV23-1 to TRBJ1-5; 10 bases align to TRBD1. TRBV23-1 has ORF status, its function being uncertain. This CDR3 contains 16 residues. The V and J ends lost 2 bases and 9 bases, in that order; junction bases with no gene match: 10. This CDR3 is CASSQPRPGQGRPQHF. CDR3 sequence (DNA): TGCGCCAGCAGTCAACCGCGCCCGGGACAGGGGAGGCCCCAGCATTTT.

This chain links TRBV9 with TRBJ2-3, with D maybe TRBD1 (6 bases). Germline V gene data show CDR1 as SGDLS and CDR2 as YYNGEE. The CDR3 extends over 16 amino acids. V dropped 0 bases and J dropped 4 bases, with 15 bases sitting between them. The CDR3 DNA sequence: TGTGCCAGCAGCGTAGTTACAGGGACGGCGGCAGATACGCAGTATTTT. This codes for CASSVVTGTAADTQYF. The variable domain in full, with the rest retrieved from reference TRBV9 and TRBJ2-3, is DSGVTQTPKHLITATGQRVTLRCSPRSGDLSVYWYQQSLDQGLQFLIQYYNGEERAKGNILERFSAQQFPDLHSELNLSSLELGDSALYFCASSVVTGTAADTQYFGPGTRLTVL.

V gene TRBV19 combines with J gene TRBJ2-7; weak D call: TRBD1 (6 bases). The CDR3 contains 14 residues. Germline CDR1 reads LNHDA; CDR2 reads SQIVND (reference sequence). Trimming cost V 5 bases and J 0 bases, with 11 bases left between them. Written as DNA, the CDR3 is TGTGCCAGTAGTTCGACAGGTTACTCCTACGAGCAGTACTTC. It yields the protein CASSSTGYSYEQYF.

This CDR3 is CASSRRTGLYNEQFF. CDR3 bases: TGTGCCAGCAGTCGGAGGACAGGGTTATACAATGAGCAGTTCTTC. V and J are TRBV27 and TRBJ2-1, with 8 bases identical to TRBD1. This CDR3 has 15 amino acids. V shed 5 bases, J shed 4 bases, and the junction held 7 bases outside the gene matches. The germline gives CDR1 MNHEY, CDR2 SMNVEV (reference sequence).